In this sample, the clone carrying this T cell receptor beta chain turned up a few times. This record comes from a study of T cells in Graves' hyperthyroidism and ophthalmopathy. CDR3 size: 12 residues. V dropped 3 bases and J dropped 8 bases, with 10 bases sitting between them. Patients having uncontrolled infection, another autoimmune disease, pregnancy or lactation were not included. The investigators amplified TCR beta CDR3 regions from RNA transcripts. Initially, a first-round RT-PCR of the TCR CDR3 employed the HTBI primer set. TCRdb re-called the multiplex PCR reads with MiXCR, one entry per CDR3 protein. The sample carries about 640,000 distinct CDR3 sequences, 40% to 55% recorded once.

Sequences were obtained from peripheral blood or thyroid tissue (not recorded which). V usage is TRBV12-3 or TRBV12-4 and J usage is TRBJ1-1, with D hard to call. The origin of this receptor is an adult man with Graves' disease, either hyperthyroidism or ophthalmopathy (not recorded which). Here the CDR3 DNA reads TGTGCCAGCAGTTTCCCCGACTCCGAAGCTTTCTTT. Protein: CASSFPDSEAFF.